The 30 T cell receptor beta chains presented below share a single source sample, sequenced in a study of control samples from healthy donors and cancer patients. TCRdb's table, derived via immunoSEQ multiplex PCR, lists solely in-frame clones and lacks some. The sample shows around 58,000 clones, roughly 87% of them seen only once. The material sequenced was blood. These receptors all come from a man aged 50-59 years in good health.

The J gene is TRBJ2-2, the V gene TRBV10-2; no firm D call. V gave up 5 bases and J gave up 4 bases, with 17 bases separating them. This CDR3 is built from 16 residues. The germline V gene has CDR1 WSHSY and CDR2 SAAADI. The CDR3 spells CASSQDSRVSTGELFF. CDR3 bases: TGCGCCAGCAGTCAGGATAGCAGAGTGAGCACCGGGGAGCTGTTTTTT.

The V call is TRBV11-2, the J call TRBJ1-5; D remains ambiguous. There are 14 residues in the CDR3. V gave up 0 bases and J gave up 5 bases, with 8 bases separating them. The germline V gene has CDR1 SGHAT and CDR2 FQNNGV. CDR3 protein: CASSLEGRDQPQHF. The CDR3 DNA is TGTGCCAGCAGCTTAGAGGGAAGGGATCAGCCCCAGCATTTT.

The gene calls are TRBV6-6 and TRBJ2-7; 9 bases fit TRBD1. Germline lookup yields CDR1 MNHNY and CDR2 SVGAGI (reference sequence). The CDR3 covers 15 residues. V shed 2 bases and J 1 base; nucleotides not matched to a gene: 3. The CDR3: CASSYPGQGSYEQYF. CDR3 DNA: TGTGCCAGCAGTTACCCGGGACAGGGTTCCTACGAGCAGTACTTC.

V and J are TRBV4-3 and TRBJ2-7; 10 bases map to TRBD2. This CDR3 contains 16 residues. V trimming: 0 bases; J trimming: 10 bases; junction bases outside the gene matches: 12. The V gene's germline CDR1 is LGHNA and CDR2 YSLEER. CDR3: CASSQETGLAGVDQYF. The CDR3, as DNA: TGCGCCAGCAGCCAAGAAACGGGCCTAGCGGGAGTAGATCAGTACTTC.

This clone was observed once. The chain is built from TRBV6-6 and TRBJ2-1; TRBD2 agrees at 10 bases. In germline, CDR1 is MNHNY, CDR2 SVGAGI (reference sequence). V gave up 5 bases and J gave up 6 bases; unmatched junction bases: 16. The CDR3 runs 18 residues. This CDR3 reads CASSRTSGGGTFANEQFF. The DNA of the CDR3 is TGTGCCAGCAGTCGGACTAGCGGAGGAGGTACCTTTGCCAATGAGCAGTTCTTC.

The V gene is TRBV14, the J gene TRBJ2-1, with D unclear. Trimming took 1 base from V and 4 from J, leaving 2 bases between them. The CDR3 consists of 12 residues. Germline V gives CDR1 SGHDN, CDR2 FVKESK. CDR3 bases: TGTGCCAGCAGCCAAGGGTACAATGAGCAGTTCTTC. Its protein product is CASSQGYNEQFF.

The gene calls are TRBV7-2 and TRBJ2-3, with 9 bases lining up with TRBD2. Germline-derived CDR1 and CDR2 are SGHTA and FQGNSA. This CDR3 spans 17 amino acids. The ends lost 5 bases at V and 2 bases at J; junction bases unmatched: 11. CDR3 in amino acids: CASSGGAGGPFTDTQYF. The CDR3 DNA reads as TGTGCCAGCAGCGGCGGGGCGGGAGGGCCTTTCACAGATACGCAGTATTTT. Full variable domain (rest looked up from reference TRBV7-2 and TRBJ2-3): GAGVSQSPSNKVTEKGKDVELRCDPISGHTALYWYRQSLGQGLEFLIYFQGNSAPDKSGLPSDRFSAERTGGSVSTLTIQRTQQEDSAVYLCASSGGAGGPFTDTQYFGPGTRLTVL.

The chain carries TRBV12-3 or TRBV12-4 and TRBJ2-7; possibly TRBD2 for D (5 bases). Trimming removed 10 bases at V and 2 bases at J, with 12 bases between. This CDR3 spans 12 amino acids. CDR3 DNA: TGTGCCACTTCGACTAACCCCTACGAGCAGTACTTC. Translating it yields CATSTNPYEQYF.

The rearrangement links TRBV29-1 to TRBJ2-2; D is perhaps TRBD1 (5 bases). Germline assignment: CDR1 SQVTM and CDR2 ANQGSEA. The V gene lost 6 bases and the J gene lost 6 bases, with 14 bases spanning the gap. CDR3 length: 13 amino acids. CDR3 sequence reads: CSVRAGWAGELFF. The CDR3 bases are TGCAGCGTCAGGGCAGGATGGGCCGGGGAGCTGTTTTTT.

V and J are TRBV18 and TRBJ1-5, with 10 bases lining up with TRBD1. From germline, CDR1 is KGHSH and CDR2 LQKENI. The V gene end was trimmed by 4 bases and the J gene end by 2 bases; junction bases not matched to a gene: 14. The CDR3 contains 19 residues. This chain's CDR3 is CASSLYSPGQGKGNQPQHF. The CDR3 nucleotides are TGTGCCAGCTCACTATACTCACCGGGACAGGGGAAGGGCAATCAGCCCCAGCATTTT.

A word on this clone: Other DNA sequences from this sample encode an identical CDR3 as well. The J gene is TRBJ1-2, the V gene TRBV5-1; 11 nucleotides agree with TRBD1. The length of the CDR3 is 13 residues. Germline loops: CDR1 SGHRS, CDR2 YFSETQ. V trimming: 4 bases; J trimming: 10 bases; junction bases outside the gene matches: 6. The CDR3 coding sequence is TGCGCCAGCAGCCCGGGACAGGGGGGGGACTACACCTTC. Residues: CASSPGQGGDYTF.

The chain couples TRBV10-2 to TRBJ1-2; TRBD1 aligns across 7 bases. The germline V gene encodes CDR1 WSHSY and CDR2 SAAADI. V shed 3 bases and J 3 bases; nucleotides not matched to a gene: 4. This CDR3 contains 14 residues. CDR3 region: CASSDDRVYYGYTF. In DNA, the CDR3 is TGCGCCAGCAGTGATGACAGGGTCTACTATGGCTACACCTTC.

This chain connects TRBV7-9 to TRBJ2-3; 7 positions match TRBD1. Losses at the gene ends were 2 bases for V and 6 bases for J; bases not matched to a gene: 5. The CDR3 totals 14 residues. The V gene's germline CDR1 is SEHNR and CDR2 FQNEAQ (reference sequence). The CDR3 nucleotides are TGTGCCAGCAGCTTAAACAGGGGAATGGATACGCAGTATTTT. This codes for CASSLNRGMDTQYF.

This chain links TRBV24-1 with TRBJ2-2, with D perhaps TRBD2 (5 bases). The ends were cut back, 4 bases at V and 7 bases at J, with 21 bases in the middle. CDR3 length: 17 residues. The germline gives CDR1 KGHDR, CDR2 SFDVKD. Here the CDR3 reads CATSDLPGGRMGGELFF. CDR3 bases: TGTGCCACCAGTGACCTCCCCGGCGGGCGGATGGGCGGGGAGCTGTTTTTT.

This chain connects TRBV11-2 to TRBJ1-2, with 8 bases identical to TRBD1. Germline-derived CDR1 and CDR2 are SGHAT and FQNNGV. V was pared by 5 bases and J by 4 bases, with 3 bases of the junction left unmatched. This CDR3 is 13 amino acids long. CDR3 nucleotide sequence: TGTGCCAGCAGCCCAGGGGGCAGCTATGGCTACACCTTC. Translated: CASSPGGSYGYTF.

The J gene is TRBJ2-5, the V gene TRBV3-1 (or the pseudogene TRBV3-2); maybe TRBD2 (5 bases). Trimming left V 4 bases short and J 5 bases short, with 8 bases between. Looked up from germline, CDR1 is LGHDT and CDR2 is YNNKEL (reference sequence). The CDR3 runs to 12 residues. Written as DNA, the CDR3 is TGTGCCAGCAGCCCCCGCGGGGAGACCCAGTACTTC. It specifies CASSPRGETQYF.

The CDR3 region is CATRGGNTGELFF. In DNA form, the CDR3 reads TGTGCGACGAGGGGGGGGAACACCGGGGAGCTGTTTTTT. The J gene is TRBJ2-2, the V gene TRBV6-4; possible D gene TRBD2, 7 bases. CDR1 MRHNA and CDR2 SNTAGT come from the germline V gene. The CDR3 is 13 amino acids.

CDR3: CATRLGGSTYEQYF. In DNA, the CDR3 is TGTGCCACCAGACTAGGCGGGAGCACCTACGAGCAGTACTTC. The chain carries TRBV15 and TRBJ2-7, with 7 bases matching TRBD2. CDR1 and CDR2 (germline): LNHNV, YYDKDF (reference sequence). CDR3 length: 14 amino acids. V lost 6 bases to trimming and J lost 2 bases; unmatched junction nucleotides: 7.

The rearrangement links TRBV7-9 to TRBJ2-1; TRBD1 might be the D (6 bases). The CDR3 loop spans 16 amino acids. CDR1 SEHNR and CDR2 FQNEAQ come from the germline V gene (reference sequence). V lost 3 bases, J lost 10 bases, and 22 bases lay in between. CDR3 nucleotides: TGTGCCAGCAGCTTGAAGGACAGTGGTCTTGAATGGGAGCAGTTCTTC. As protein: CASSLKDSGLEWEQFF. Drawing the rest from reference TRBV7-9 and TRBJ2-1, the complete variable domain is DTGVSQNPRHKITKRGQNVTFRCDPISEHNRLYWYRQTLGQGPEFLTYFQNEAQLEKSRLLSDRFSAERPKGSFSTLEIQRTEQGDSAMYLCASSLKDSGLEWEQFFGPGTRLTVL.

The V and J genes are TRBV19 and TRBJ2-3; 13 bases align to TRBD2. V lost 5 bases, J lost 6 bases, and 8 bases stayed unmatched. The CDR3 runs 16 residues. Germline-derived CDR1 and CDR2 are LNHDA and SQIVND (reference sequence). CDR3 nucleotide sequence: TGTGCCAGTAGTTCACTAGCGGGAGGGAGTGTCGATACGCAGTATTTT. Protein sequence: CASSSLAGGSVDTQYF.

In nucleotides, the CDR3 is TGTGCCAGCAGTTTCCAGATAGCGGGAACCAATGAGCAGTTCTTC. It yields the protein CASSFQIAGTNEQFF. The chain carries TRBV27 and TRBJ2-1; 8 bases fit TRBD2. The CDR3 has 15 amino acids. Germline-derived CDR1 and CDR2 are MNHEY and SMNVEV (reference sequence). J gave up 6 bases and V 3 bases, and 7 bases lay outside the gene matches.

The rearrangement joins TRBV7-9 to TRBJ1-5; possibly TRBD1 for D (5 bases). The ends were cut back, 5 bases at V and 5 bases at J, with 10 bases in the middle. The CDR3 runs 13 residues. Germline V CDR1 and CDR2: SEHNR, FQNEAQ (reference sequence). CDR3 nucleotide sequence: TGTGCCAGCAGCATTCAGGGAGATCAGCCCCAGCATTTT. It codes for CASSIQGDQPQHF.

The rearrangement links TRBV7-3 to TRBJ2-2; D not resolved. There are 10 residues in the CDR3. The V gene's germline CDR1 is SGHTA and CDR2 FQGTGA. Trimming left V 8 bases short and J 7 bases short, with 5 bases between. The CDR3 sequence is CASDFGELFF. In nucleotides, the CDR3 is TGTGCCAGCGACTTCGGGGAGCTGTTTTTT. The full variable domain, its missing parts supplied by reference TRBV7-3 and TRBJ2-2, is GAGVSQTPSNKVTEKGKYVELRCDPISGHTALYWYRQSLGQGPEFLIYFQGTGAADDSGLPNDRFFAVRPEGSVSTLKIQRTERGDSAVYLCASDFGELFFGEGSRLTVL.

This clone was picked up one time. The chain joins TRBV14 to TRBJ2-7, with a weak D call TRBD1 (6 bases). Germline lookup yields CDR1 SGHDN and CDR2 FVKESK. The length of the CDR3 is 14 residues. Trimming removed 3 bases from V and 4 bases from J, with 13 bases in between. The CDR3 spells CASSHPWGRYEQYF. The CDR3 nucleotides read TGTGCCAGCAGCCATCCCTGGGGGCGGTACGAGCAGTACTTC.

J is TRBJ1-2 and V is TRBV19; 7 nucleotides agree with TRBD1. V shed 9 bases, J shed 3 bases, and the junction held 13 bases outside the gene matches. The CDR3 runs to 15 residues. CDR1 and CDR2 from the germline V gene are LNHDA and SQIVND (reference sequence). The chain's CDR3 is CASTRGRGVHYGYTF. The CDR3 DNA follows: TGTGCCAGCACAAGGGGGCGCGGAGTCCACTATGGCTACACCTTC.

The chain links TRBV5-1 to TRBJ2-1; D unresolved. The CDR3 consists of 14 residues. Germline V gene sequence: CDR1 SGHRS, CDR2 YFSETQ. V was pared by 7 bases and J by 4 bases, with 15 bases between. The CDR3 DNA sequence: TGCGCCAGCGCGAGCCCCGGAGAGTACAATGAGCAGTTCTTC. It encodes CASASPGEYNEQFF. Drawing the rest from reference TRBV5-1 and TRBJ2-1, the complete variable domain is KAGVTQTPRYLIKTRGQQVTLSCSPISGHRSVSWYQQTPGQGLQFLFEYFSETQRNKGNFPGRFSGRQFSNSRSEMNVSTLELGDSALYLCASASPGEYNEQFFGPGTRLTVL.

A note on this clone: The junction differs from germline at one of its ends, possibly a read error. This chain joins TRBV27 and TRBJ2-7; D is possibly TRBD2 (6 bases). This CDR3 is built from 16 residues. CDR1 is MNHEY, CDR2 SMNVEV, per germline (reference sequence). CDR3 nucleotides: TGTGCCAGCAGTTTATCGGGAGCGGGTTTGGTGTACGGGCAGTACTTC. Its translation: CASSLSGAGLVYGQYF.

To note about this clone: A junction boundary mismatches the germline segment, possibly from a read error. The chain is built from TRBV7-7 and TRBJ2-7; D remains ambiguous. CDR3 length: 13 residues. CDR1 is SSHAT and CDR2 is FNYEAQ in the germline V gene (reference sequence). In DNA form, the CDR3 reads TGTGCTAGCAGCGTCCACCCAAAGGGCGAGCAGTACTTC. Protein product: CASSVHPKGEQYF.

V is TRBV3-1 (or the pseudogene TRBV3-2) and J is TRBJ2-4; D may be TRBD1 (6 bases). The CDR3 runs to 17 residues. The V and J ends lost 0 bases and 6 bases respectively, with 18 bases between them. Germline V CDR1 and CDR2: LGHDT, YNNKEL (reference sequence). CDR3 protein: CASSQEPRVRTANIQYF. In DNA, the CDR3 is TGTGCCAGCAGCCAAGAGCCCCGAGTAAGGACAGCAAACATTCAGTACTTC.

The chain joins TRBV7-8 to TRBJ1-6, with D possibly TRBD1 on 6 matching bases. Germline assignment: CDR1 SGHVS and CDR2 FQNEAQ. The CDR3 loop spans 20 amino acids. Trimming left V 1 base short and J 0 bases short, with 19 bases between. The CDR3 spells CASSLDPGADISSYNSPLHF. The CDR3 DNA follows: TGTGCCAGCAGCTTAGATCCAGGGGCGGATATAAGCTCCTATAATTCACCCCTCCACTTT.